Shown below are 7 T cell receptor beta chains from a single sample sequenced in a study of T cells in Graves' hyperthyroidism and ophthalmopathy. Amplified regions were TCR beta CDR3 sequences from RNA transcripts. The primer set for the first-round RT-PCR of the TCR CDR3 was HTBI. From the multiplex PCR reads, TCRdb called clonotypes with MiXCR, one entry per CDR3 protein. The sample consists of approximately 400,000 distinct CDR3 sequences, 15% to 18% of them appearing once. Material for sequencing was blood. Receptors were obtained from a young woman with Graves' hyperthyroidism.

V gene TRBV12-3 or TRBV12-4 combines with J gene TRBJ2-3, with 10 bases matching TRBD2. The CDR3 covers 15 residues. The trim removed 6 bases at V and 3 bases at J, leaving 6 bases unmatched. CDR3 region: CASRPSSGGTDTQYF. The CDR3 nucleotides are TGTGCCAGCAGACCTTCTAGCGGGGGTACAGATACGCAGTATTTT.

The rearrangement joins TRBV20-1 to TRBJ1-2, with 7 bases matching TRBD1. V was pared by 1 base and J by 12 bases, with 8 bases of the junction left unmatched. The CDR3 consists of 12 residues. Germline lookup yields CDR1 DFQATT and CDR2 SNEGSKA (reference sequence). CDR3 coding DNA: TGCAGTGCTAGAGTCCGTAAGACAGGGAACACCTTC. Translation: CSARVRKTGNTF.

In its sample, this clonotype was seen many times. The V gene is TRBV3-1, the J gene TRBJ2-7; 11 nucleotides match TRBD1. Trimming at V came to 1 base and at J to 3 bases, leaving 5 bases not matched to a gene. Germline values: CDR1 LGHDT, CDR2 YNNKEL (reference sequence). This CDR3 spans 16 amino acids. Written as DNA, the CDR3 is TGTGCCAGCAGCCAAGCACCGGGACAGGGGGACTACGAGCAGTACTTC. Its translation: CASSQAPGQGDYEQYF.

This clonotype was detected ten times or more. The chain employs TRBV29-1 and TRBJ2-1, with 9 nucleotides matching TRBD2. The CDR3 length is 15 residues. With V trimmed by 5 bases and J by 0 bases, 5 bases remained unmatched. CDR1 is SQVTM, CDR2 ANQGSEA, per germline. CDR3 region: CSVRTSDSSYNEQFF. CDR3 in DNA: TGCAGCGTTCGGACTAGCGATAGCTCCTACAATGAGCAGTTCTTC.

DNA for the CDR3: TGTGCCACCACCGGAGCTCAGGAGGACTCAAAAGAGCAGTTCTTC. It yields the protein CATTGAQEDSKEQFF. This rearrangement joins TRBV10-3 to TRBJ2-1; D might be TRBD2 (5 bases). This CDR3 is built from 15 residues. Germline CDR1 and CDR2: ENHRY and SYGVKD. Trimming took off 10 bases at V and 10 bases at J, with 26 bases between the two ends.

At least ten counts were recorded for this clonotype. The rearrangement joins TRBV9 to TRBJ2-1; either TRBD1 or TRBD2 may supply D (6 bases each). Looked up from germline, CDR1 is SGDLS and CDR2 is YYNGEE. The CDR3 runs to 16 residues. Trimming took 4 bases from V and 2 from J, leaving 16 bases between them. The CDR3 sequence is CASSSRGDFPYNEQFF. DNA for the CDR3: TGTGCCAGCAGCTCAAGGGGGGACTTTCCCTACAATGAGCAGTTCTTC.

This clonotype was found many times. The chain combines TRBV16 with TRBJ2-7, with unresolved D. There are 14 residues in the CDR3. V was clipped by 0 bases and J by 0 bases, with 6 bases between them. CDR1 and CDR2 (germline): KGHSY, FQNENV. This CDR3 reads CASSQSTDSYEQYF. The CDR3 DNA sequence: TGTGCCAGCAGCCAATCGACCGACTCCTACGAGCAGTACTTC.